One and the same sample provided the 4 T cell receptor beta chains below, sequenced in a study of blood T cell repertoires in COVID-19. Clones were read by immunoSEQ multiplex PCR, and TCRdb kept only the in-frame ones, dropping some. The sample holds more than 300,000 clones, approximately 90% seen once. The specimen sequenced was PBMCs or T cells enriched from blood (not recorded which). The receptors here all came from a woman aged 25-40 years who had been exposed to COVID-19.

This chain uses TRBV2 with TRBJ1-1, with TRBD1 as a possible D gene (6 bases). The CDR3 contains 15 residues. Germline V gives CDR1 SNHLY, CDR2 FYNNEI. V lost 5 bases to trimming and J lost 0 bases, with 13 bases between them. In DNA form, the CDR3 reads TGTGCCAGCAGTTACGGACAGCTCATGAACACTGAAGCTTTCTTT. Encoded protein: CASSYGQLMNTEAFF.

Concerning this clone: Distinct nucleotide sequences in the sample also encode this CDR3. The J gene is TRBJ1-5, the V gene TRBV19; a weak D match, TRBD1 (5 bases). Trimming left V 3 bases short and J 0 bases short, with 6 bases between. The germline CDR1 and CDR2 sequences are LNHDA and SQIVND (reference sequence). CDR3 length: 14 residues. The CDR3 DNA reads as TGTGCCAGTAGTATCAGGGATAGCAATCAGCCCCAGCATTTT. It encodes CASSIRDSNQPQHF.

The chain links TRBV5-6 to TRBJ1-6, with a tentative D call TRBD1 (6 bases). Germline V gene lookup returns CDR1 SGHDT and CDR2 YYEEEE. CDR3 size: 18 residues. V gave up 0 bases and J gave up 7 bases, with 20 bases separating them. The CDR3 loop is CASSLGAYRDGWNSPLHF. CDR3 bases: TGTGCCAGCAGCTTGGGAGCCTACAGGGACGGATGGAATTCACCCCTCCACTTT.

V and J are TRBV6-6 and TRBJ2-1; 13 nucleotides line up with TRBD2. CDR3 length equals 16 residues. Trimming removed 5 bases from V and 7 bases from J; junction bases left unmatched: 8. Germline CDR1 and CDR2: MNHNY and SVGAGI (reference sequence). Here the CDR3 DNA reads TGTGCCAGCAGTCTCACTAGCGGGGGGGTGCGGAATGAGCAGTTCTTC. It encodes CASSLTSGGVRNEQFF.